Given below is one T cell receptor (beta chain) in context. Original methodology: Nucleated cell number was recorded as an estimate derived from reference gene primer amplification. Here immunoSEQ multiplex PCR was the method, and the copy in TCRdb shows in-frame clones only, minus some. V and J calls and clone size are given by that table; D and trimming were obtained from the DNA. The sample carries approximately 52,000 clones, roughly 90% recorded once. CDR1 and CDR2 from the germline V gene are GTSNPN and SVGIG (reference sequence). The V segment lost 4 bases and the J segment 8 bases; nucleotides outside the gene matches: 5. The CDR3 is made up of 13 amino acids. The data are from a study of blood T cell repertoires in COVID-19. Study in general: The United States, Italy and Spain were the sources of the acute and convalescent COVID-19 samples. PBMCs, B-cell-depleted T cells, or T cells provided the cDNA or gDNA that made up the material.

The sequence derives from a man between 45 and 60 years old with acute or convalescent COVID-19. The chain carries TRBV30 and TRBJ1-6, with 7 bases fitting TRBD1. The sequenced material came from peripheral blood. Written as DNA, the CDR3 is TGTGCCTGGAAGGGGACAGCCGATTCACCCCTCCACTTT. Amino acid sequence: CAWKGTADSPLHF.